This T cell receptor beta chain was identified in a study of cytomegalovirus exposure and HLA in healthy donors. Primers for the PCR totalled 60 Vbeta and 13 Jbeta. Sequencing used immunoSEQ multiplex PCR; TCRdb keeps in-frame clones, though not all of them. This sample carries fewer than 200,000 clones, 75% to 85% of them seen once, and the ten largest clones take around 0.69%. This clone was detected once. The sequenced sample consisted of PBMCs. This receptor was identified in a boy between 5 and 17 years old in good health and CMV-seronegative.

CDR3 bases: TGCAGCGTTGAAGAGGGAGGGGGGGGAGTAGCTTTCTTT. It specifies CSVEEGGGGVAFF. The chain carries TRBV29-1 and TRBJ1-1, with TRBD1 as a possible D gene (6 bases). The CDR3 consists of 13 residues. Germline CDR1 is SQVTM and CDR2 is ANQGSEA. Trimming removed 0 bases from V and 10 bases from J, with 15 bases in between.